This T cell receptor beta chain was captured by sequencing in a study of blood T cell repertoires in COVID-19. Background on the study: Acute and convalescent COVID-19 samples came from the United States, Italy and Spain. T cells, B-cell-depleted T cells, or PBMCs provided the cDNA or gDNA that served as material.

Per the study methods: Counts of nucleated cells, estimated from reference gene primer amplification, were obtained. Sequencing was performed with immunoSEQ multiplex PCR; in TCRdb, only in-frame clones are kept and a portion is missing. V and J calls and clone size are as listed in that table; D and trimming were resolved from the DNA. The table shows some 150,000 clones, with about 86% occurring only once. Germline V CDR1 and CDR2: KGHSH, LQKENI. The J segment lost 1 base and the V segment lost 4 bases, leaving 3 bases of the junction unmatched. CDR3 length equals 14 residues. This chain connects TRBV18 to TRBJ2-5; 7 bases line up with TRBD1. This TCR was sampled from a human donor with acute or convalescent COVID-19. The donor label of this sample is uncertain. Sample: peripheral blood. The CDR3: CASSLRQGQETQYF. The DNA for the CDR3 is TGTGCCAGCTCACTTCGACAGGGCCAAGAGACCCAGTACTTC.